Listed below are T cell receptor beta chains from one sample, sequenced in a study of human T cells and chemical hapten exposure. TCRdb reanalysed the RACE reads using MiXCR and keeps one entry per CDR3 protein. The sample yields about 380,000 distinct CDR3 sequences, more than 5% seen once. The input for sequencing was whole blood, taken in connection with sensitization to the hapten diphenylcyclopropenone (DPC). These receptors were taken from a woman aged 18-29 years with alopecia areata. Some clones in this sample may be carry-over from other donors' samples. Both conserved end residues are part of each CDR3. The D gene is left open where the match is weak. Clone size is shown for a subset of rows, as once, few, many or a class of expanded clone.

CASSLAQTSNYGYTF TGTGCCAGCAGTTTAGCACAGACTTCTAACTATGGCTACACCTTC many - TRBJ1-2 TRBV12-3/TRBV12-4
CAISLTGVASAREANVLTF TGTGCCATCAGCCTAACAGGGGTAGCATCCGCCAGAGAGGCCAACGTCCTGACTTTC few TRBD1 TRBJ2-6 TRBV10-3
CASSYPSPGGGETQYF TGTGCCAGCAGTTACCCCTCCCCGGGGGGGGGAGAGACCCAGTACTTC few TRBD2 TRBJ2-5 TRBV6-5
CASSDSSGGGTDTQYF TGTGCCAGCAGTGACTCTAGCGGGGGAGGCACAGATACGCAGTATTTT many TRBD2 TRBJ2-3 TRBV6-4
CASSSFIGTQYF TGTGCCAGCAGCTCTTTTATAGGTACGCAGTATTTT many - TRBJ2-3 TRBV7-2
CAISGQQGNTIYF TGTGCCATCAGCGGACAACAGGGAAACACCATATATTTT - - TRBJ1-3 TRBV10-3
CASGTSETREQYF TGTGCTTCGGGGACTAGCGAGACCAGAGAGCAGTACTTC few TRBD2 TRBJ2-7 TRBV25-1
CASTSPAQETQYF TGTGCCAGCACGTCCCCAGCCCAAGAGACCCAGTACTTC - - TRBJ2-5 TRBV2
CASSYSGTRQDTQYF TGTGCCAGCAGCTACTCCGGGACTAGGCAAGATACGCAGTATTTT few TRBD2 TRBJ2-3 TRBV5-6
CSVSDTGSHSGELFF TGCAGCGTCTCAGATACGGGGAGCCACTCCGGGGAGCTGTTTTTT few - TRBJ2-2 TRBV29-1
CASSLGIDNEQFF TGCGCCAGCAGCTTGGGAATTGACAATGAGCAGTTCTTC few - TRBJ2-1 TRBV5-1
CASSRAGRRNTIYF TGTGCCAGCAGCCGGGCCGGGCGGCGAAACACCATATATTTT few - TRBJ1-3 TRBV2
CASTDDRVNTEAFF TGTGCCAGCACCGACGACAGGGTGAACACTGAAGCTTTCTTT many TRBD1 TRBJ1-1 TRBV12-3/TRBV12-4
CASSPVDRENTEAFF TGTGCCAGCAGCCCCGTGGACAGGGAGAACACTGAAGCTTTCTTT many TRBD1 TRBJ1-1 TRBV4-2
CASSLQASSYNEQFF TGTGCCAGCAGCTTACAGGCGAGCTCCTACAATGAGCAGTTCTTC - - TRBJ2-1 TRBV12-3/TRBV12-4
CASSSRTGGFSNTEAFF TGTGCCAGCAGCTCACGGACTGGGGGCTTCTCCAACACTGAAGCTTTCTTT many - TRBJ1-1 TRBV7-3
CASSQAGTVNSPLHF TGTGCCAGCAGCCAAGCCGGGACAGTTAATTCACCCCTCCACTTT few TRBD1 TRBJ1-6 TRBV4-2
CSVGPRDYGYTF TGCAGCGTTGGTCCGAGGGACTATGGCTACACCTTC many - TRBJ1-2 TRBV29-1
CASSFGDATHNEQFF TGTGCCAGCAGCTTCGGGGACGCAACCCACAATGAGCAGTTCTTC few - TRBJ2-1 TRBV7-2
CASSQDEMSQDQPQHF TGTGCCAGCAGCCAAGATGAAATGTCACAGGATCAGCCCCAGCATTTT few - TRBJ1-5 TRBV3-1
CAISESLTGHSSYEQYF TGTGCCATCAGTGAGTCCCTTACAGGTCACTCCTCCTACGAGCAGTACTTC many - TRBJ2-7 TRBV10-3
CASSRGGASNEQFF TGTGCCAGCAGTCGCGGGGGGGCCAGCAATGAGCAGTTCTTC - TRBD2 TRBJ2-1 TRBV6-2/TRBV6-3
CSVEDRRDTEAFF TGCAGCGTTGAAGATCGGAGGGACACTGAAGCTTTCTTT - - TRBJ1-1 TRBV29-1
CASRTGGGPGGELFF TGTGCCAGCAGAACGGGAGGAGGACCTGGCGGGGAGCTGTTTTTT few TRBD2 TRBJ2-2 TRBV12-3/TRBV12-4
CASSLSPGQAAIYGYTF TGTGCCAGCAGCTTAAGTCCAGGGCAGGCGGCCATCTATGGCTACACCTTC many - TRBJ1-2 TRBV7-2
CASSTTGQPFEAFF TGTGCCAGCAGCACAACGGGACAGCCCTTTGAAGCTTTCTTT many TRBD1 TRBJ1-1 TRBV11-2
CASSYRKNEKLFF TGTGCCAGCAGTTATCGGAAAAATGAAAAACTGTTTTTT many - TRBJ1-4 TRBV6-6
CASKGLLPSDTQYF TGTGCCAGCAAGGGGCTGCTACCCTCGGATACGCAGTATTTT few - TRBJ2-3 TRBV7-8
CASSLVGQGASYNEQFF TGTGCCAGCAGTTTAGTGGGACAGGGGGCATCCTACAATGAGCAGTTCTTC - TRBD1 TRBJ2-1 TRBV12-3/TRBV12-4
CSAIDRDSHWGDGYTF TGCAGTGCTATAGACCGGGACTCCCATTGGGGTGATGGCTACACCTTC many - TRBJ1-2 TRBV20-1
CASSLDSAGGEKLFF TGTGCCAGCAGCCTAGACTCTGCAGGGGGCGAAAAACTGTTTTTT many TRBD1 TRBJ1-4 TRBV4-2
CASSSTSTSGASTDTQYF TGTGCCAGCAGCTCAACCTCGACTAGCGGCGCGAGCACAGATACGCAGTATTTT many TRBD2 TRBJ2-3 TRBV7-2